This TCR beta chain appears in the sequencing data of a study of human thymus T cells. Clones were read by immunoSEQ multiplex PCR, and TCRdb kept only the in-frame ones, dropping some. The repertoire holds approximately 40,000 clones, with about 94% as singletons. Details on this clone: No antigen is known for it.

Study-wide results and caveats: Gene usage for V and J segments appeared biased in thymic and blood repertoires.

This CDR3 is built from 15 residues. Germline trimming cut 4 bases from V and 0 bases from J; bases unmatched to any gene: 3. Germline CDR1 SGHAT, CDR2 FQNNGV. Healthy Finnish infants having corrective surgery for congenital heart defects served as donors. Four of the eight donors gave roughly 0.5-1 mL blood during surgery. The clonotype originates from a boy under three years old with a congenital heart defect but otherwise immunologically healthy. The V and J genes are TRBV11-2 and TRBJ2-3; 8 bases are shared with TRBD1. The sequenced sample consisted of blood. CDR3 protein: CASSSQGASTDTQYF. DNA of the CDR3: TGTGCCAGCAGCTCGCAGGGGGCCAGCACAGATACGCAGTATTTT.